The subject of this entry is one T cell receptor beta chain. CDR1 and CDR2 from the germline V gene are WNHNN and SYGVQD (reference sequence). With 2 bases clipped from V and 4 bases from J, the junction kept 4 bases outside the gene matches. The CDR3 extends over 15 amino acids. In the authors' workflow: Nucleated cell number was recorded as an estimate derived from reference gene primer amplification. Sequencing used immunoSEQ multiplex PCR; TCRdb keeps in-frame clones, though not all of them. That table supplies the V and J calls and clone size; D and trimming were determined from the DNA. The sample records 490,000 or so clones, more than 85% being singletons. Participant-reported clinical history was the basis for cohort assignment. Either two negative PCRs, clearance, or symptom resolution qualified Cohort 3 donors as recovered. This sample is part of a study of blood T cell repertoires in COVID-19. For the study at large: PBMCs, B-cell-depleted T cells, or T cells provided the cDNA or gDNA that made up the material.

The genes are TRBV10-1 and TRBJ2-3; 9 positions match TRBD2. The receptor was isolated from a woman in her sixties who had recovered from COVID-19. The sequenced sample was PBMCs or T cells enriched from blood (not recorded which). CDR3 region: CASSEASGAADTQYF. Here the CDR3 DNA reads TGCGCCAGCAGTGAGGCTAGCGGGGCGGCAGATACGCAGTATTTT.